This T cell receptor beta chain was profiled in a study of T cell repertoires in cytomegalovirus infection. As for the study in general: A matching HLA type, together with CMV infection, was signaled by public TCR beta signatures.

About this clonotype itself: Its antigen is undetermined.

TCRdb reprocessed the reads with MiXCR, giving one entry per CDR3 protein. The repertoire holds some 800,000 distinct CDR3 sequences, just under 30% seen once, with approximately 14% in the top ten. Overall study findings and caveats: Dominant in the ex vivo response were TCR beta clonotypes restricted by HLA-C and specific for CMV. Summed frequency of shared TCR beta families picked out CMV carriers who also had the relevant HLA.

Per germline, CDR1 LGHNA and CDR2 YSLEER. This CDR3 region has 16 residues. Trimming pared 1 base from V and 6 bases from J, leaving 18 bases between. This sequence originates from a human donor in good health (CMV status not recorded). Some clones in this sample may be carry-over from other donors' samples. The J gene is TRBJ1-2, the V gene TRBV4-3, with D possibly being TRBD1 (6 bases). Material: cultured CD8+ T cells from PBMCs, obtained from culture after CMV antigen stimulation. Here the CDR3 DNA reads TGCGCCAGCAGCCAAGTTGTTATTTTTAGGGGGGATGGCTACACCTTC. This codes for CASSQVVIFRGDGYTF.